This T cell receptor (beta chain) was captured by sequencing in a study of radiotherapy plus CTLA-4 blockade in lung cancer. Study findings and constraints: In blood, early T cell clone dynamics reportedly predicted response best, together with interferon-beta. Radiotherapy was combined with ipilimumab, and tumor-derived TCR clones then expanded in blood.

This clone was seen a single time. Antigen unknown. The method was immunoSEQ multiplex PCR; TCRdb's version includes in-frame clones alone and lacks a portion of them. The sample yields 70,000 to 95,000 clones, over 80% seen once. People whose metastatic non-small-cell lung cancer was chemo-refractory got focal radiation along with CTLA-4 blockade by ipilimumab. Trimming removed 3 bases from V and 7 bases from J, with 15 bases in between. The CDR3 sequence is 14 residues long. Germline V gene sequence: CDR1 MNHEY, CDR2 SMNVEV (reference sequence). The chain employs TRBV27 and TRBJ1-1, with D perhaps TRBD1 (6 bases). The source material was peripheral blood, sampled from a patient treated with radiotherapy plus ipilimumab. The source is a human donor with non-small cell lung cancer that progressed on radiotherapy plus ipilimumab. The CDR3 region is CASSFVGGGGEAFF. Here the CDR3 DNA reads TGTGCCAGCAGTTTCGTAGGGGGAGGGGGTGAAGCTTTCTTT.